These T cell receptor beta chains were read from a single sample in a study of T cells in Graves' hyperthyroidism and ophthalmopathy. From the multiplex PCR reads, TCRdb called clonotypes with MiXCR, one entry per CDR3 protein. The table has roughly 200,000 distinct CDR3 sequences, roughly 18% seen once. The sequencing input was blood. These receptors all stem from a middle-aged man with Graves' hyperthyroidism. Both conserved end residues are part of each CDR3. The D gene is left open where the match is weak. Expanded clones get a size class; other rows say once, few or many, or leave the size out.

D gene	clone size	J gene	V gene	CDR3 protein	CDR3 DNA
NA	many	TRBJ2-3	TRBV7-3	CASSSRASSDTQYF	TGTGCCAGCAGTTCCAGGGCGTCTTCAGATACGCAGTATTTT
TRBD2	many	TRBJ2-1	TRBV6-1	CASRPTSGVYNEQFF	TGTGCCAGCAGGCCTACTAGCGGGGTTTACAATGAGCAGTTCTTC
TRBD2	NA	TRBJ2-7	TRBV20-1	CSAQTGTIYEQYF	TGCAGTGCTCAAACCGGGACTATTTACGAGCAGTACTTC
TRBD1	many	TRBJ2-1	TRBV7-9	CASSLERTGGQFF	TGTGCCAGCAGCTTAGAGAGGACAGGAGGGCAGTTCTTC
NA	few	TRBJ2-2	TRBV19	CASTDRGGSGTGELFF	TGTGCCAGTACCGATAGGGGGGGTTCGGGAACCGGGGAGCTGTTTTTT
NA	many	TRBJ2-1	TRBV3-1	CASSPTSSYSYNEQFF	TGTGCCAGCAGCCCTACCTCTTCTTACTCCTACAATGAGCAGTTCTTC
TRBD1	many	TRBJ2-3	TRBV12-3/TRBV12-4	CASSTQGTDTQYF	TGTGCCAGCAGTACACAGGGGACAGATACGCAGTATTTT
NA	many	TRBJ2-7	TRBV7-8	CASSPEVGGFYEQYF	TGTGCCAGCAGCCCCGAGGTAGGGGGGTTCTACGAGCAGTACTTC
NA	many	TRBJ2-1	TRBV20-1	CSASGSLSSYNEQFF	TGCAGTGCTAGTGGCTCATTAAGCTCCTACAATGAGCAGTTCTTC
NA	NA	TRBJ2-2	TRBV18	CASSPVQADTGELFF	TGTGCCAGCTCACCAGTACAGGCGGACACCGGGGAGCTGTTTTTT
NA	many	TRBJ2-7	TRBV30	CAWRGRASYEQYF	TGTGCCTGGAGAGGAAGGGCCTCCTACGAGCAGTACTTC
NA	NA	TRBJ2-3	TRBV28	CASSLVMDRQYF	TGTGCCAGCAGTTTAGTCATGGATAGGCAGTATTTT
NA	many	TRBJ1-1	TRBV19	CASSRQGLDTEAFF	TGTGCCAGTAGCAGGCAGGGGTTGGACACTGAAGCTTTCTTT
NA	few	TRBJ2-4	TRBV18	CASSPGGRKNIQYF	TGTGCCAGCTCACCGGGTGGGCGCAAAAACATTCAGTACTTC
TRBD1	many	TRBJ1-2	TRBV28	CASSLGRGLRVYGYTF	TGTGCCAGCAGTTTGGGCAGGGGGCTTAGGGTCTATGGCTACACCTTC
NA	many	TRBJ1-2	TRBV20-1	CSASNRERDGYTF	TGCAGTGCTAGCAACAGGGAGAGGGATGGCTACACCTTC
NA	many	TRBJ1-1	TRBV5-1	CASSLLPDSNTEAFF	TGCGCCAGCAGCTTGTTGCCTGACTCGAACACTGAAGCTTTCTTT
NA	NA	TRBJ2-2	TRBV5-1	CASSLEDPTGELFF	TGCGCCAGCAGCTTGGAGGACCCCACCGGGGAGCTGTTTTTT
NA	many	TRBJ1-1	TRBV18	CASSPSPPMNTEAFF	TGTGCCAGCTCACCAAGTCCCCCAATGAACACTGAAGCTTTCTTT
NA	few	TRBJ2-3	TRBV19	CASSISGAYTDTQYF	TGTGCCAGTAGTATTTCTGGGGCGTACACAGATACGCAGTATTTT
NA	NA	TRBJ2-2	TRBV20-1	CSASGVPGRTGELFF	TGCAGTGCTAGTGGAGTACCGGGGCGGACCGGGGAGCTGTTTTTT
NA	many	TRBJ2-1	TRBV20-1	CSATEGTGAAYNEQFF	TGCAGTGCTACTGAGGGAACGGGGGCTGCCTACAATGAGCAGTTCTTC
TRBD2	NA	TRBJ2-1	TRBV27	CASSLCGRAINEQFF	TGTGCCAGCAGTTTATGTGGGAGGGCCATCAATGAGCAGTTCTTC
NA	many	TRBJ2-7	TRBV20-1	CSANRAREQYF	TGCAGTGCAAACAGGGCACGCGAGCAGTACTTC
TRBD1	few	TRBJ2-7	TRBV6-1	CASSRDRKYEQYF	TGTGCCAGCAGTAGGGACAGGAAGTACGAGCAGTACTTC
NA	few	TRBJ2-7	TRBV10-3	CAISESDRYYEQYF	TGTGCCATCAGTGAGTCGGACAGATACTACGAGCAGTACTTC
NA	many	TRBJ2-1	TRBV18	CASSPPVLGNYNEQFF	TGTGCCAGCTCACCACCGGTTCTAGGGAACTACAATGAGCAGTTCTTC
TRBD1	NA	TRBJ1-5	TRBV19	CASSMTGFNQPQHF	TGTGCCAGTAGTATGACAGGGTTCAATCAGCCCCAGCATTTT
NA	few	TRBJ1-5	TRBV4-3	CASSQEPGSANNQPQHF	TGCGCCAGCAGCCAAGAGCCTGGGTCGGCCAATAATCAGCCCCAGCATTTT
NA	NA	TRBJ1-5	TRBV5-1	CASSLRAGTNQPQHF	TGTGCCAGCAGCTTGCGGGCAGGTACCAATCAGCCCCAGCATTTT
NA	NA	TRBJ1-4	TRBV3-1	CASSQDRAGQNEKLFF	TGTGCCAGCAGCCAAGATCGGGCGGGGCAAAATGAAAAACTGTTTTTT
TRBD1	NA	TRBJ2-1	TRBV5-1	CASSRGTGDTEQFF	TGCGCCAGCAGCCGGGGGACAGGGGATACTGAGCAGTTCTTC
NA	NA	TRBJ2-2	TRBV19	CASSSQGMVGELFF	TGTGCCAGTAGTTCACAGGGAATGGTCGGGGAGCTGTTTTTT
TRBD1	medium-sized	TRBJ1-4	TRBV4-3	CASRRQGTNEKLFF	TGCGCCAGCCGAAGACAGGGCACTAATGAAAAACTGTTTTTT
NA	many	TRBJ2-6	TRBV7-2	CASSWGSGANVLTF	TGTGCCAGCAGCTGGGGGTCCGGGGCCAACGTCCTGACTTTC
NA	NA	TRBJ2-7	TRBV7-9	CARSSGGCEQYF	TGTGCCAGGTCTTCTGGGGGCTGCGAGCAGTACTTC
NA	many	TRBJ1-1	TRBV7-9	CASSLAGFGNTEAFF	TGTGCCAGCAGCTTAGCCGGGTTTGGAAACACTGAAGCTTTCTTT
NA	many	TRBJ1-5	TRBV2	CASSELAALGKPQHF	TGTGCCAGCAGTGAATTGGCAGCCCTTGGGAAGCCCCAGCATTTT
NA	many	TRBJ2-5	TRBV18	CASSPPTAPQETQYF	TGTGCCAGCTCACCACCGACAGCGCCCCAAGAGACCCAGTACTTC
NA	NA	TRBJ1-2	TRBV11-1	CASSQTVRGGYTF	TGTGCCAGCAGCCAGACAGTTCGAGGGGGCTACACCTTC
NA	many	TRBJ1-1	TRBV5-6	CASTVTGARLTAEAFF	TGTGCCAGCACCGTGACGGGGGCACGGTTAACGGCTGAAGCTTTCTTT
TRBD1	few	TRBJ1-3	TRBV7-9	CASSLATGGGNTIYF	TGTGCCAGCAGCTTAGCGACAGGGGGCGGAAACACCATATATTTT
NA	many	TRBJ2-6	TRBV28	CASSSGANVLTF	TGTGCCAGCAGTTCCGGGGCCAACGTCCTGACTTTC
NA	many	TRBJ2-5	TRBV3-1	CASSQDFTGRETQYF	TGTGCCAGCAGCCAAGATTTCACAGGGAGGGAGACCCAGTACTTC
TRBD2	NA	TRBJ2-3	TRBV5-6	CASSFPSGGFTDTQYF	TGTGCCAGCAGCTTCCCTTCGGGGGGTTTTACAGATACGCAGTATTTT